This TCR beta chain was sequenced for a study of cytomegalovirus exposure and HLA in healthy donors. Study conclusions and caveats: The sole available immune exposure information was CMV serostatus. V segments that were indistinguishable, TRBV6-2 and TRBV6-3 among them, were omitted from analysis. In a later analysis, TCR beta V- and J-gene trimming was associated with a missense DCLRE1C variant.

All the people who gave samples were healthy bone marrow donors. Turning to this clone: Its target is unknown.

With 60 Vbeta and 13 Jbeta primers, the PCR was carried out. Sequencing used immunoSEQ multiplex PCR; TCRdb keeps in-frame clones, though not all of them. Among 180,000 or so clones listed, approximately 84% were seen once. Germline trimming cut 3 bases from V and 6 bases from J; bases unmatched to any gene: 4. The CDR3 is 13 amino acids. The germline CDR1 and CDR2 sequences are MNHEY and SMNVEV (reference sequence). The V and J genes are TRBV27 and TRBJ2-7; 8 bases match TRBD2. The TCR was taken from a girl aged 5-17 years in good health and CMV-seropositive. The sample taken for sequencing was PBMCs. This CDR3 is CASSLSTSGEQYF. The CDR3, as DNA: TGTGCCAGCAGTTTGTCAACTAGCGGCGAGCAGTACTTC.